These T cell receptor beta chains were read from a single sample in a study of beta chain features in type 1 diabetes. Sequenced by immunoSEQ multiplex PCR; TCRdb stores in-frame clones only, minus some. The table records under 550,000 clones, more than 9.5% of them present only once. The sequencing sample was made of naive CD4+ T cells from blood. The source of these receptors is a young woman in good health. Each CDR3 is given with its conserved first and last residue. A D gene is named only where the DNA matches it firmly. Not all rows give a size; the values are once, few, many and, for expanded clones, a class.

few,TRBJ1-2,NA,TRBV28,CASSTGGREVGYTF,TGTGCCAGCAGTACAGGCGGCCGAGAAGTTGGCTACACCTTC
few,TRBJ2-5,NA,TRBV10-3,CAISAAAVGETQYF,TGTGCCATCAGTGCGGCGGCCGTGGGGGAGACCCAGTACTTC
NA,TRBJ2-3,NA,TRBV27,CASSLLTSDVQGPRGTDTQYF,TGTGCCAGCAGTTTACTAACATCGGATGTACAGGGACCCAGGGGCACAGATACGCAGTATTTT
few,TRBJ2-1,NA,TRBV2,CASSDRVFYNEQFF,TGTGCCAGCAGTGACAGGGTTTTCTACAATGAGCAGTTCTTC
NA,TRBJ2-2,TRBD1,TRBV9,CASSVGIAGGRAGELFF,TGTGCCAGCAGCGTAGGTATCGCAGGGGGCAGGGCCGGGGAGCTGTTTTTT
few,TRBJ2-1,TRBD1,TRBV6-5,CASSTDRGYNEQFF,TGTGCCAGCAGTACCGACAGGGGCTACAATGAGCAGTTCTTC
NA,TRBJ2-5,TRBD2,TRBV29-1,CSVGGARETQYF,TGCAGCGTCGGGGGGGCAAGAGAGACCCAGTACTTC
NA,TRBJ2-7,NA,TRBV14,CASSPRWESRKQKQYF,TGTGCCAGCAGCCCCAGGTGGGAATCTCGAAAACAGAAGCAGTACTTC
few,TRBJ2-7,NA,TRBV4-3,CASSQRLRGHGGSYEQYF,TGCGCCAGCAGCCAAAGGCTCCGGGGCCACGGAGGCAGCTACGAGCAGTACTTC
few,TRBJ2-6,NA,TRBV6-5,CASSTGLFGANVLTF,TGTGCCAGCAGTACGGGACTTTTTGGGGCCAACGTCCTGACTTTC
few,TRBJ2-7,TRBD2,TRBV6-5,CASSYSGSGSYEQYF,TGTGCCAGCAGTTACTCAGGTAGCGGGTCCTACGAGCAGTACTTC
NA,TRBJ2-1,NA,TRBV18,CASSPPISLTGIDLNEQFF,TGTGCCAGCTCACCACCGATCAGTCTTACAGGGATCGATCTCAATGAGCAGTTCTTC
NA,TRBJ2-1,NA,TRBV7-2,CASSLGGVSTYNEQFF,TGTGCCAGCAGCTTAGGAGGGGTAAGCACCTACAATGAGCAGTTCTTC
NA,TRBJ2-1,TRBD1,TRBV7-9,CASSQKTGSSYNEQFF,TGTGCCAGCAGCCAAAAGACAGGGAGCTCCTACAATGAGCAGTTCTTC
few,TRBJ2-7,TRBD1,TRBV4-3,CASSRTGNYEQYF,TGCGCCAGCAGCCGGACAGGAAATTACGAGCAGTACTTC
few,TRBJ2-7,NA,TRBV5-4,CASRARGADEQYF,TGTGCCAGCAGAGCTCGAGGGGCGGACGAGCAGTACTTC
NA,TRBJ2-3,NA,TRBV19,CASSMSTSTDTQYF,TGTGCCAGTAGTATGTCCACTAGCACAGATACGCAGTATTTT
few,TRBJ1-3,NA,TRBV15,CATSRSTSSGNTIYF,TGTGCCACCAGCAGATCTACCAGCTCTGGAAACACCATATATTTT
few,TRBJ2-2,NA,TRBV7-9,CASSFRMHTGELFF,TGTGCCAGCAGCTTTAGGATGCACACCGGGGAGCTGTTTTTT
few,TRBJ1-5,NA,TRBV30,CAWSPIGQPQHF,TGTGCCTGGAGCCCGATCGGTCAGCCCCAGCATTTT
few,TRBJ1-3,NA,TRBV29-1,CSVQGGNTIYF,TGCAGCGTCCAGGGAGGGAACACCATATATTTT
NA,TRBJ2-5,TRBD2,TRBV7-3,CASSLSGSGETQYF,TGTGCCAGCAGCTTAAGCGGGAGTGGTGAGACCCAGTACTTC
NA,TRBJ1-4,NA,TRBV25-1,CASSDRQWNEKLFF,TGTGCCAGCAGTGACCGACAGTGGAATGAAAAACTGTTTTTT
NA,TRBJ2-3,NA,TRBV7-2,CASSLDGNTDTQYF,TGTGCCAGCAGCTTAGACGGGAACACAGATACGCAGTATTTT
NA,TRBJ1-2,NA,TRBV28,CASSPQRVSGYGYTF,TGTGCCAGCAGTCCACAGAGGGTGTCAGGCTATGGCTACACCTTC
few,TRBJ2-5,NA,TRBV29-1,CSVRRPETQYF,TGCAGCGTTAGGCGCCCAGAGACCCAGTACTTC
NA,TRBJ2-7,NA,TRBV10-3,CAISDGVGYEQYF,TGTGCCATCAGTGACGGGGTAGGCTACGAGCAGTACTTC